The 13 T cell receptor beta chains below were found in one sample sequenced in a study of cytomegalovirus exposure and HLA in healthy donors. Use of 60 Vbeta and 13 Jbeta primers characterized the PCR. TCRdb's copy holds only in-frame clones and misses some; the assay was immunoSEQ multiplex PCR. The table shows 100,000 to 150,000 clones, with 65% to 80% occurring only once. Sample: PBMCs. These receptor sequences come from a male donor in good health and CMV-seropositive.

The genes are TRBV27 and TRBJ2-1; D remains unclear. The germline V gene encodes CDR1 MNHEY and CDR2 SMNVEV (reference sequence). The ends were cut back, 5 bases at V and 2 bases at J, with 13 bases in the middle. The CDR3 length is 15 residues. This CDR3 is CASSLTSMAYNEQFF. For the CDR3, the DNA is TGTGCCAGCAGTCTAACTTCAATGGCCTACAATGAGCAGTTCTTC.

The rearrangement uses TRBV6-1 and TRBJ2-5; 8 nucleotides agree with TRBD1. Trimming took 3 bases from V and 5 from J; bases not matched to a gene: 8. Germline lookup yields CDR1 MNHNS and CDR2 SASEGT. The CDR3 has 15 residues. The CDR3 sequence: CASSDRGLQGETQYF. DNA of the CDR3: TGTGCCAGCAGTGACAGGGGGCTTCAGGGGGAGACCCAGTACTTC.

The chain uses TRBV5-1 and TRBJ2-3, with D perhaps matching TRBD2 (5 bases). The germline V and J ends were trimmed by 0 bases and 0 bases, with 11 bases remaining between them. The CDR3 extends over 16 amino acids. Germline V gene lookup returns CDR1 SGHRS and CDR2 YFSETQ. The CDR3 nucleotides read TGCGCCAGCAGCTTGGGCGGACGAGGGAGCACAGATACGCAGTATTTT. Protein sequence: CASSLGGRGSTDTQYF. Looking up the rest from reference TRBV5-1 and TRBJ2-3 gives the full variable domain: KAGVTQTPRYLIKTRGQQVTLSCSPISGHRSVSWYQQTPGQGLQFLFEYFSETQRNKGNFPGRFSGRQFSNSRSEMNVSTLELGDSALYLCASSLGGRGSTDTQYFGPGTRLTVL.

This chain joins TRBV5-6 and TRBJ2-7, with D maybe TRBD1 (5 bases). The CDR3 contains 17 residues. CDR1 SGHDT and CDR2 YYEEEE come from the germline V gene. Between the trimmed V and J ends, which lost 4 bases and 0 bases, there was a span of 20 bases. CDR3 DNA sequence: TGTGCCAGCAGCCTCATCCGGCCAGGGCCAAGCTCCTACGAGCAGTACTTC. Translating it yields CASSLIRPGPSSYEQYF.

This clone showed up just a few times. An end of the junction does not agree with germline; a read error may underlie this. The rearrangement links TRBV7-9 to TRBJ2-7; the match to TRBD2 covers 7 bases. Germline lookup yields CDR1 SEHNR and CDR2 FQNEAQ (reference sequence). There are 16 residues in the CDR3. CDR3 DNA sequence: TGTTCCAGCAGCTTAATCGGCGGGAGAAGTTCCTACGAGCAGTACTTC. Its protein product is CSSSLIGGRSSYEQYF.

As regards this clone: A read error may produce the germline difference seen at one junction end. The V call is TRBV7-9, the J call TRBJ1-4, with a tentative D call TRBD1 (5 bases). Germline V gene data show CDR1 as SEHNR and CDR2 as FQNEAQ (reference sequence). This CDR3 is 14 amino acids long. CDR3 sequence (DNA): TGTTCCAGCAGCTCCGGGGCCGGGGGTGAAAAACTGTTTTTT. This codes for CSSSSGAGGEKLFF. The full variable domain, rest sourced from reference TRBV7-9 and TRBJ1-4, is DTGVSQNPRHKITKRGQNVTFRCDPISEHNRLYWYRQTLGQGPEFLTYFQNEAQLEKSRLLSDRFSAERPKGSFSTLEIQRTEQGDSAMYLCSSSSGAGGEKLFFGSGTQLSVL.

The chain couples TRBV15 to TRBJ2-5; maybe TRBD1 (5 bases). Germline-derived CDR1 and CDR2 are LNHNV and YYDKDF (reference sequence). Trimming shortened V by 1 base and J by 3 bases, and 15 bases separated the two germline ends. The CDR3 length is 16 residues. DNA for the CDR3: TGTGCCACCAGCAGAGTAGACAGAGATTCTAAAGAGACCCAGTACTTC. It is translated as CATSRVDRDSKETQYF.

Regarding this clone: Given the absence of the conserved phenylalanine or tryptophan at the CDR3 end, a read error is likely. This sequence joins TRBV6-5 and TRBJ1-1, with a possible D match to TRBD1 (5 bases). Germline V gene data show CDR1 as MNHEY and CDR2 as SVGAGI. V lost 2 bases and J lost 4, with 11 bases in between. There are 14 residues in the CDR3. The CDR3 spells CASSYTGGATEAFI. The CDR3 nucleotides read TGTGCCAGCAGTTACACCGGAGGGGCCACTGAAGCTTTCATT.

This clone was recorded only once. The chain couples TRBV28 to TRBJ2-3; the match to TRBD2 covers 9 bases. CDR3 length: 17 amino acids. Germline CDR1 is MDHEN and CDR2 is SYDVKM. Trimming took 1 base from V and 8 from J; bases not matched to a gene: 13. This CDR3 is CASSLSASGVTISTQYF. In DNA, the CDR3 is TGTGCCAGCAGTTTATCGGCTAGCGGGGTCACCATCTCTACGCAGTATTTT.

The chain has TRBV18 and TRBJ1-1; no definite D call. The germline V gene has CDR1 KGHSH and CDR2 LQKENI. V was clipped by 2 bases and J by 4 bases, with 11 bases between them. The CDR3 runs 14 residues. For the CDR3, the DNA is TGTGCCAGCTCACCATTAGACTTTAGCACTGAAGCTTTCTTT. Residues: CASSPLDFSTEAFF.

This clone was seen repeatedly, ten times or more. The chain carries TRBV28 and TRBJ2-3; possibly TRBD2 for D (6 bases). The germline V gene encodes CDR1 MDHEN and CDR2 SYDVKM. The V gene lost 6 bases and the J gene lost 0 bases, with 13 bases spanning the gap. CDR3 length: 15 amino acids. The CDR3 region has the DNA TGTGCCAGCAGCCTTGGGGGGACTAGCACAGATACGCAGTATTTT. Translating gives CASSLGGTSTDTQYF.

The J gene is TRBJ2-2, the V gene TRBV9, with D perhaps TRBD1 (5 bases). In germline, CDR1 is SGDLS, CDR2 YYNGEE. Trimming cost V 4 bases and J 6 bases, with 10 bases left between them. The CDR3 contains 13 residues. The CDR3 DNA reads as TGTGCCAGCAGCATCCGACAGTCCGGGGAGCTGTTTTTT. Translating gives CASSIRQSGELFF.

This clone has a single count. The CDR3 bases are TGCAGCGTTGAACCGGTTGGGCCCACAGCAGATACGCAGTATTTT. It codes for CSVEPVGPTADTQYF. The V call is TRBV29-1, the J call TRBJ2-3, with unresolved D. CDR1 and CDR2 (germline): SQVTM, ANQGSEA. V lost 2 bases and J lost 4, with 16 bases in between. The CDR3 totals 15 residues.